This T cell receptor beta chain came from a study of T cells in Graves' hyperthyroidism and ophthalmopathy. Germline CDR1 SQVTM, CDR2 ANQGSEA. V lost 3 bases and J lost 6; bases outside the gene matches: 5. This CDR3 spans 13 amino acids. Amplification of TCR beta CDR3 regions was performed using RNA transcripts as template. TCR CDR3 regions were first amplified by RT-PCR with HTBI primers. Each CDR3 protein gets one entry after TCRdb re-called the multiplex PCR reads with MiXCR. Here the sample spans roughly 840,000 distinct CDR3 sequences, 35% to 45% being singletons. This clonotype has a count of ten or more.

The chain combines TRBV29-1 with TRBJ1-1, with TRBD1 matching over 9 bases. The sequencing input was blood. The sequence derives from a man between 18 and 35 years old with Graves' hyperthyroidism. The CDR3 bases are TGCAGCGTTGAGACAGGGGGTATTGCTGAAGCTTTCTTT. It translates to CSVETGGIAEAFF.